These T cell receptor beta chains were read from a single sample in a study of T cell responses to AZD1222 COVID-19 vaccine. Method: immunoSEQ multiplex PCR; TCRdb's copy keeps in-frame clones and lacks some. Seen here are 80,000 or so clones, roughly 85% observed once, and the top ten hold approximately 1.4%. The sample consisted of peripheral blood, taken on day 0 of AZD1222 vaccination. The receptors come from an adult in good health. CDR3s include the opening cysteine and the closing phenylalanine or tryptophan. Fields, in order: V gene, D gene, J gene, clone size, CDR3 protein, CDR3 DNA. The D gene is left open where the match is weak. Size values are once, few and many counts, or a class for expanded clones, and some rows have none.

TRBV19,TRBD1,TRBJ1-5,NA,CASDRGRGQPQHF,TGTGCCAGTGATAGGGGGCGCGGTCAGCCCCAGCATTTT
TRBV30,NA,TRBJ1-2,NA,CAWEDSSPYGYTF,TGTGCCTGGGAGGACAGCTCCCCCTATGGCTACACCTTC
TRBV9,NA,TRBJ1-2,few,CASSVGQPPFGYTF,TGTGCCAGCAGCGTCGGACAGCCTCCTTTTGGCTACACCTTC
TRBV19,NA,TRBJ1-2,NA,CASSIFPGPSGYTF,TGTGCCAGTAGTATTTTCCCCGGGCCGAGTGGCTACACCTTC
TRBV15,NA,TRBJ2-7,NA,CATSRPGGGYEQYF,TGTGCCACCAGCAGACCAGGCGGCGGCTACGAGCAGTACTTC
TRBV9,NA,TRBJ1-3,NA,CASSVDASSGNTIYF,TGTGCCAGCAGCGTAGACGCCAGCTCTGGAAACACCATATATTTT
TRBV30,NA,TRBJ2-7,once,CAWSSSVPYEQYF,TGTGCCTGGAGTAGTAGCGTACCCTACGAGCAGTACTTC
TRBV10-3,NA,TRBJ1-1,NA,CAISESASLEAFF,TGTGCCATCAGTGAGTCGGCCAGCCTCGAAGCTTTCTTT
TRBV6-5,NA,TRBJ1-4,NA,CASSSRQTNEKLFF,TGTGCCAGCAGTTCTAGGCAAACTAATGAAAAACTGTTTTTT
TRBV3-1/TRBV3-2,NA,TRBJ2-4,NA,CASSQVSGAKNIQYF,TGTGCCAGCAGCCAAGTTAGCGGTGCCAAAAACATTCAGTACTTC
TRBV14,NA,TRBJ2-3,few,CASSQGARSDTQYF,TGTGCCAGCAGCCAAGGCGCGAGATCAGATACGCAGTATTTT
TRBV11-2,NA,TRBJ1-1,NA,CASTLGGPYTEAFF,TGTGCCAGCACTTTAGGGGGTCCTTACACTGAAGCTTTCTTT
TRBV7-3,NA,TRBJ2-3,NA,CASSPRPPDTQYF,TGTGCCAGCAGCCCGAGACCCCCGGATACGCAGTATTTT
TRBV19,NA,TRBJ1-1,once,CASSIEGSGNTEAFF,TGTGCCAGTAGTATAGAGGGCTCAGGGAACACTGAAGCTTTCTTT
TRBV5-1,NA,TRBJ2-7,NA,CASQKDGEREQYF,TGCGCCAGCCAGAAGGATGGGGAGCGGGAGCAGTACTTC
TRBV3-1/TRBV3-2,TRBD1,TRBJ1-2,NA,CASSQTGVAF,TGTGCCAGCAGCCAAACAGGGGTGGCCTTC
TRBV7-2,NA,TRBJ1-1,NA,CASSLWSNTEAFF,TGTGCCAGCAGCTTGTGGTCGAACACTGAAGCTTTCTTT
TRBV7-9,NA,TRBJ1-3,NA,CAGGITGSGNTIYF,TGTGCCGGAGGGATCACAGGGTCTGGAAACACCATATATTTT
TRBV3-1/TRBV3-2,NA,TRBJ1-5,NA,CASSQGAGYNQPQHF,TGTGCCAGCAGCCAAGGGGCCGGATACAATCAGCCCCAGCATTTT
TRBV6-6,TRBD1,TRBJ1-1,once,CASSYGDRAAFF,TGTGCCAGCAGTTACGGCGACAGGGCGGCTTTCTTT
TRBV5-1,NA,TRBJ2-3,NA,CASMRDTDTQYF,TGCGCCAGCATGCGGGACACAGATACGCAGTATTTT
TRBV3-1/TRBV3-2,NA,TRBJ2-3,NA,CASSQDPRSTDTQYF,TGTGCCAGCAGCCAAGACCCCAGGAGCACAGATACGCAGTATTTT
TRBV9,TRBD1,TRBJ1-1,once,CASSGRQGLAEAFF,TGTGCCAGCAGCGGACGACAGGGTCTCGCTGAAGCTTTCTTT
TRBV5-4,TRBD2,TRBJ2-5,NA,CASSTGLGEETQYF,TGTGCCAGCAGCACGGGACTAGGGGAGGAGACCCAGTACTTC
TRBV11-2,NA,TRBJ2-1,NA,CASSLAGYNEQFF,TGTGCCAGCAGCTTAGCGGGATACAATGAGCAGTTCTTC
TRBV7-2,NA,TRBJ1-2,NA,CASSLADSDGYTF,TGTGCCAGCAGCTTAGCGGACAGTGATGGCTACACCTTC
TRBV10-3,NA,TRBJ1-4,NA,CAISESSTISEKLFF,TGTGCCATCAGTGAGTCGTCGACGATCAGTGAAAAACTGTTTTTT
TRBV6-4,NA,TRBJ2-1,NA,CASSDSNGYNEQFF,TGTGCCAGCAGTGACTCGAACGGTTACAATGAGCAGTTCTTC
TRBV6-1,NA,TRBJ1-2,NA,CASSEIGQGIGYGYTF,TGTGCCAGCAGTGAAATAGGACAAGGGATCGGGTATGGCTACACCTTC
TRBV2,TRBD1,TRBJ2-4,NA,CASSEGQGLFVQYF,TGTGCCAGCAGTGAGGGACAGGGATTGTTCGTTCAGTACTTC
TRBV7-2,NA,TRBJ2-2,NA,CASSGIFTGELFF,TGTGCCAGCAGCGGGATTTTCACCGGGGAGCTGTTTTTT
TRBV5-4,TRBD2,TRBJ2-5,NA,CASSVSGRGAETQYF,TGTGCCAGCAGCGTAAGCGGGAGGGGGGCGGAGACCCAGTACTTC